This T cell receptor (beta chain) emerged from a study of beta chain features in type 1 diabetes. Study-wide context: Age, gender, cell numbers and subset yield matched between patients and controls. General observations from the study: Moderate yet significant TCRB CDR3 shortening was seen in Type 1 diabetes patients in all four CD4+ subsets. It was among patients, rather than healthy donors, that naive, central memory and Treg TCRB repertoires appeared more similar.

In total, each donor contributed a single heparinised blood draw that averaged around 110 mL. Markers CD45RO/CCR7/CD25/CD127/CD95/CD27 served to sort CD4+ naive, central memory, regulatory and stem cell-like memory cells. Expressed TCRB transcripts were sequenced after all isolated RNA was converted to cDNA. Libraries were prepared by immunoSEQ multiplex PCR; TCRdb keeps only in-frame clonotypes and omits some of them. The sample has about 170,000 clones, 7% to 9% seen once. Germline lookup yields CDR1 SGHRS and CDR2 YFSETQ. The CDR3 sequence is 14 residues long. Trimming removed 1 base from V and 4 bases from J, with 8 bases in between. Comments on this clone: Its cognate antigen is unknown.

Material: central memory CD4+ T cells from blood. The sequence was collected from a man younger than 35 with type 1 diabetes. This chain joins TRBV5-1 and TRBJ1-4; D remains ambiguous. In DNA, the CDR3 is TGCGCCAGCAGCTTGAGTCAGAATAATGAAAAACTGTTTTTT. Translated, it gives CASSLSQNNEKLFF.